This T cell receptor (beta chain) derives from a study of T cells after posttransplantation cyclophosphamide. Study outcomes and limitations: TRB overlap between skin or GI tissue T cells and blood was limited.

Sequenced by immunoSEQ multiplex PCR; TCRdb stores in-frame clones only, minus some. This repertoire shows some 66,000 clones, approximately 92% found once; its top ten account for under 3%. In the case of this clone: Antigen unknown. The junction departs from the called germline gene at one end, perhaps through a read error.

The clonotype comes from a woman aged 25-40 years in good health and a related stem cell transplant donor. Sequencing was done on a sample of PBMCs.

The CDR3 DNA is TGTGCCAGTAGTATAATGGACAGGGTTAAGCGTTTT. Translated: CASSIMDRVKRF. The chain carries TRBV19 and TRBJ1-5, with 8 positions matching TRBD1. CDR3 length: 12 amino acids. The germline CDR1 and CDR2 sequences are LNHDA and SQIVND (reference sequence).